The 19 T cell receptor beta chains listed next were all sequenced from one sample in a study of lymphopenia after photon versus proton radiotherapy (dated by TCRdb to between 2018 and 2020). Library preparation employed the immunoSEQ multiplex PCR assay. The clones in this table, taken by TCRdb from immuneACCESS, are in-frame only. Not every clone is retained; where verified, under half of the shortfall comes from an unresolved V gene, and the cause of the rest is unknown. Here the sample has 25,000 to 30,000 clones; 81% occur a single time. Of the sample, under 35% is held by the ten largest clones. The sequences come from peripheral blood, collected from a patient treated with photon-based radiotherapy. These TCRs come from a man aged 50-60 years with gastric cancer.

The genes are TRBV12-5 and TRBJ2-5; D is unclear. The length of the CDR3 is 14 residues. Trimming stripped 1 base from V and 1 base from J, with 7 bases between. Germline lookup yields CDR1 LGHNT and CDR2 FRNRAP. Written as DNA, the CDR3 is TGTGCTAGTGGTTTGGGGCAGCTCCAAGAGACCCAGTACTTC. Translating gives CASGLGQLQETQYF.

The chain has TRBV5-1 and TRBJ2-5, with 9 positions matching TRBD2. CDR1 is SGHRS, CDR2 YFSETQ, per germline. Unmatched junction bases numbered 6, after V lost 4 bases and J lost 2 bases. The CDR3 is 15 residues long. Written as DNA, the CDR3 is TGCGCCAGCAGCCGGTCGGCGGGGGGGCAAGAGACCCAGTACTTC. The encoded protein is CASSRSAGGQETQYF.

In nucleotides, the CDR3 is TGTGCCAGCAGGGCGGGACACCTCTACGAGCAGTACTTC. It is translated as CASRAGHLYEQYF. V gene TRBV6-1 combines with J gene TRBJ2-7, with D possibly being TRBD1 or TRBD2 (6 bases each). The V end was cut by 6 bases, the J end by 3 bases, with 12 bases between. The CDR3 spans 13 residues. Germline CDR1 is MNHNS and CDR2 is SASEGT.

V is TRBV11-2 and J is TRBJ1-1, with D perhaps TRBD1 (5 bases). The CDR3 sequence is 13 residues long. Trimming shortened V by 1 base and J by 8 bases, and 11 bases separated the two germline ends. Germline V CDR1 and CDR2: SGHAT, FQNNGV. CDR3 coding DNA: TGTGCCAGCAGCTTAGGAGGGGTGGGGGAAGCTTTCTTT. The encoded protein is CASSLGGVGEAFF.

The chain joins TRBV19 to TRBJ1-6, with D maybe TRBD1 (5 bases). Trimming stripped 7 bases from V and 7 bases from J, with 11 bases between. The CDR3 length is 13 residues. Germline CDR1 reads LNHDA; CDR2 reads SQIVND (reference sequence). The DNA for the CDR3 is TGTGCCAGTAAGGGATCAGGGAATTCACCCCTCCACTTT. This gives the protein CASKGSGNSPLHF.

The genes are TRBV7-8 and TRBJ1-5; the D is unclear. The ends were cut back, 5 bases at V and 0 bases at J, with 11 bases in the middle. CDR1 and CDR2 (germline): SGHVS, FQNEAQ. CDR3 length: 15 amino acids. The CDR3 DNA reads as TGTGCCAGCAGCCTACCGGGCATTAGCAATCAGCCCCAGCATTTT. This encodes CASSLPGISNQPQHF.

The chain is built from TRBV6-6 and TRBJ2-3; 9 bases are shared with TRBD1. Germline V gene sequence: CDR1 MNHNY, CDR2 SVGAGI (reference sequence). This CDR3 contains 15 residues. The J segment lost 5 bases and the V segment lost 6 bases, leaving 9 bases of the junction unmatched. The DNA of the CDR3 is TGTGCCAGCAGCCTACCCGGGACAGGGCGAGATACGCAGTATTTT. This gives the protein CASSLPGTGRDTQYF.

The rearrangement uses TRBV10-3 and TRBJ1-3; D remains unclear. The ends were cut back, 2 bases at V and 6 bases at J, with 17 bases in the middle. The CDR3 covers 16 residues. Looked up from germline, CDR1 is ENHRY and CDR2 is SYGVKD. CDR3 residues: CAISEIAARVVNTIYF. The CDR3 nucleotides are TGTGCCATCAGTGAGATAGCCGCCCGAGTTGTAAACACCATATATTTT.

V is TRBV7-2 and J is TRBJ2-5, with no clear D. Germline V gives CDR1 SGHTA, CDR2 FQGNSA. V lost 2 bases, J lost 5 bases, and 6 bases lay in between. The CDR3 covers 12 residues. CDR3 amino acids: CASSLSWETQYF. The CDR3 nucleotides are TGTGCCAGCAGCTTATCTTGGGAGACCCAGTACTTC.

This clone occurred once. The chain is built from TRBV2 and TRBJ2-3; TRBD2 agrees at 11 bases. The CDR3 sequence is 14 residues long. Trimming removed 6 bases from V and 11 bases from J; junction bases left unmatched: 10. Germline V gene sequence: CDR1 SNHLY, CDR2 FYNNEI. CDR3: CASSFSGGESMQYF. In DNA form, the CDR3 reads TGTGCCAGCAGCTTTAGCGGGGGGGAGAGCATGCAGTATTTT.

The chain joins TRBV6-5 to TRBJ1-2; 7 bases match TRBD1. CDR3 length: 14 amino acids. Germline loops: CDR1 MNHEY, CDR2 SVGAGI. The trim removed 3 bases at V and 6 bases at J, leaving 7 bases unmatched. CDR3: CASSYRQGGDGYTF. CDR3 nucleotides: TGTGCCAGCAGTTATAGACAGGGTGGGGATGGCTACACCTTC.

The J gene is TRBJ2-7, the V gene TRBV5-1; 11 bases line up with TRBD1. Germline V lookup: CDR1 SGHRS, CDR2 YFSETQ. The CDR3 runs to 13 residues. Trimming took 4 bases from V and 6 from J; bases not matched to a gene: 3. CDR3 sequence (DNA): TGCGCCAGCAGCCGGACAGGGGGCGGCGAGCAGTACTTC. Its protein is CASSRTGGGEQYF.

This sequence joins TRBV5-1 and TRBJ2-1, with unresolved D. The CDR3 has 13 residues. Germline CDR1 reads SGHRS; CDR2 reads YFSETQ. V dropped 1 base and J dropped 3 bases, with 5 bases sitting between them. The CDR3 bases are TGCGCCAGCAGCTTGCCTAACTACAATGAGCAGTTCTTC. It is translated as CASSLPNYNEQFF.

The chain uses TRBV4-1 and TRBJ2-1; D might be TRBD1 (6 bases). Germline CDR1 MGHRA, CDR2 YSYEKL. V gave up 0 bases and J gave up 7 bases, with 16 bases separating them. The CDR3 consists of 16 residues. The CDR3 here is CASSQEGQGIRNEQFF. The CDR3 bases are TGCGCCAGCAGCCAAGAAGGTCAGGGGATTCGGAATGAGCAGTTCTTC.

This clone was found once. The chain recombines TRBV5-1 with TRBJ1-1; 8 bases are shared with TRBD1. V trimming: 4 bases; J trimming: 4 bases; junction bases outside the gene matches: 6. The CDR3 spans 14 residues. Germline V CDR1 and CDR2: SGHRS, YFSETQ. The CDR3 reads CASSEIQGGTEAFF. The CDR3 nucleotides are TGCGCCAGCAGCGAGATACAGGGGGGCACTGAAGCTTTCTTT.

The V call is TRBV7-7, the J call TRBJ1-6; unclear D gene. The length of the CDR3 is 13 residues. V was cut by 5 bases and J by 9 bases, with 11 bases left in between. Germline CDR1 SSHAT, CDR2 FNYEAQ (reference sequence). CDR3 nucleotide sequence: TGTGCCAGCAGCCGGGATAGTAGTTCACCCCTCCACTTT. This encodes CASSRDSSSPLHF.

The V call is TRBV30, the J call TRBJ1-4; no reliable D call. The CDR3 has 14 amino acids. Trimming cost V 0 bases and J 8 bases, with 13 bases left between them. CDR1 and CDR2 (germline): GTSNPN, SVGIG (reference sequence). CDR3 in amino acids: CAWSVRGTGEKLFF. The DNA for the CDR3 is TGTGCCTGGAGTGTGCGGGGAACTGGGGAAAAACTGTTTTTT.

The chain recombines TRBV4-1 with TRBJ1-4, with 8 bases identical to TRBD1. Germline V gene data show CDR1 as MGHRA and CDR2 as YSYEKL. After removal of 5 bases from V and 8 bases from J, the junction contained 4 bases not matched to a gene. This CDR3 spans 13 amino acids. This CDR3 reads CASSGQGFEKLFF. DNA for the CDR3: TGCGCCAGCAGCGGACAGGGATTCGAAAAACTGTTTTTT.

This clone has only a few counts. The V call is TRBV7-8, the J call TRBJ1-6; a weak D match, TRBD1 (6 bases). Germline-derived CDR1 and CDR2 are SGHVS and FQNEAQ. There are 17 residues in the CDR3. Trimming cost V 8 bases and J 0 bases, with 17 bases left between them. In nucleotides, the CDR3 is TGTGCCAGCCACAGCGGGGGGCAAAGCTCCTATAATTCACCCCTCCACTTT. It translates to CASHSGGQSSYNSPLHF.